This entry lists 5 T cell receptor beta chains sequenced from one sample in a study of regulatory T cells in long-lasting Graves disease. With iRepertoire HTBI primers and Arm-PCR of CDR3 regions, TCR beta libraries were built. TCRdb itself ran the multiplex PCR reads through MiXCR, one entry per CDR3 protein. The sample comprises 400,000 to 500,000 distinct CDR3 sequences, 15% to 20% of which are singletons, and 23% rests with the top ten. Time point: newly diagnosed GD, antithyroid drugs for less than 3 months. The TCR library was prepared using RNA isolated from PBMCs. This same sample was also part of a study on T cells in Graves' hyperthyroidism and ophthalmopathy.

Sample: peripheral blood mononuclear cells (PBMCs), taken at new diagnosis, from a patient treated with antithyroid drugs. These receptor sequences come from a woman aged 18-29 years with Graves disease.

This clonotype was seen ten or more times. The CDR3 spells CASSPIRAGGSNEQFF. CDR3 sequence (DNA): TGTGCCAGCAGTCCTATAAGGGCGGGAGGTTCAAATGAGCAGTTCTTC. The V and J genes are TRBV2 and TRBJ2-1, with 8 bases lining up with TRBD2. This CDR3 comprises 16 residues. After removal of 5 bases from V and 7 bases from J, the junction contained 13 bases not matched to a gene. The V gene's germline CDR1 is SNHLY and CDR2 FYNNEI.

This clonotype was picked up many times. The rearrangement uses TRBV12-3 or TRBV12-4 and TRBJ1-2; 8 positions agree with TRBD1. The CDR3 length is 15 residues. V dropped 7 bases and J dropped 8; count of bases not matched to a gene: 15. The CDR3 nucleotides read TGTGCCAGCATTCAACCGGGACAGGTTGTAACGGGCTACACCTTC. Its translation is CASIQPGQVVTGYTF.

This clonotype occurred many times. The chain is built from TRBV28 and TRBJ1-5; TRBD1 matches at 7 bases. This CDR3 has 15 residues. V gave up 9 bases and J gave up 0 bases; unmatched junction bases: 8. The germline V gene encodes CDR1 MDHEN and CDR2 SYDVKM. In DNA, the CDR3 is TGTGCCAGTCGCCAGGGGGGATATAGCAATCAGCCCCAGCATTTT. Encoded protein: CASRQGGYSNQPQHF.

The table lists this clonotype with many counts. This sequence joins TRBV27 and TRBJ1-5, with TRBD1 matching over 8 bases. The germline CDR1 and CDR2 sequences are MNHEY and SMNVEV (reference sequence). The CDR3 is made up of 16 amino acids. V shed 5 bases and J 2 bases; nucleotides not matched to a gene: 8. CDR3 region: CASSTWTGTGNQPQHF. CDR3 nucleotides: TGTGCCAGCAGTACGTGGACAGGGACAGGCAATCAGCCCCAGCATTTT.

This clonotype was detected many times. This CDR3 is CASSLRQSNEQFF. The CDR3, as DNA: TGTGCCAGCAGCCTTCGACAGAGCAATGAGCAGTTCTTC. The chain carries TRBV3-1 and TRBJ2-1; D is perhaps TRBD1 (5 bases). CDR3 length: 13 residues. Germline CDR1 is LGHDT and CDR2 is YNNKEL (reference sequence). V lost 4 bases and J 6 bases, leaving 10 bases between the germline ends.